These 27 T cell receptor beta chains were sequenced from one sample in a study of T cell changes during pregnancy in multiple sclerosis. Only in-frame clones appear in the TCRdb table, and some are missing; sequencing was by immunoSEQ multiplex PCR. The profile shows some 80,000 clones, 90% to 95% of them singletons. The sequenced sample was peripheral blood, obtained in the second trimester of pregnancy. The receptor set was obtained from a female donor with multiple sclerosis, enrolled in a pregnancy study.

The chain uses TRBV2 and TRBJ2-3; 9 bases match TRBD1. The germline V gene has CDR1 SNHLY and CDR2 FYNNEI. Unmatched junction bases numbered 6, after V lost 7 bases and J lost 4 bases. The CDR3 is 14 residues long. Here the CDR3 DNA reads TGTGCCAGCACCCGGGACAGGGTCGCAGATACGCAGTATTTT. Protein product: CASTRDRVADTQYF.

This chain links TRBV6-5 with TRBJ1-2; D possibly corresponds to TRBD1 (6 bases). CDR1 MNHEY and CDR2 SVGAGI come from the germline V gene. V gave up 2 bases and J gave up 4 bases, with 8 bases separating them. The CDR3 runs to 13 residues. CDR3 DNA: TGTGCCAGCAGTTACGGGGGCACCTATGGCTACACCTTC. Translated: CASSYGGTYGYTF.

CDR3 nucleotide sequence: TGTGCCAGCAGCACGGGGACAGTTGATGGCTACACCTTC. Encoded protein: CASSTGTVDGYTF. V and J are TRBV11-2 and TRBJ1-2, with 7 bases identical to TRBD1. V lost 5 bases to trimming and J lost 6 bases; unmatched junction nucleotides: 6. This CDR3 comprises 13 residues. The germline V gene has CDR1 SGHAT and CDR2 FQNNGV. Based on the CDR3 plus reference TRBV11-2 and TRBJ1-2, the full variable domain is EAGVAQSPRYKIIEKRQSVAFWCNPISGHATLYWYQQILGQGPKLLIQFQNNGVVDDSQLPKDRFSAERLKGVDSTLKIQPAKLEDSAVYLCASSTGTVDGYTFGSGTRLTVV.

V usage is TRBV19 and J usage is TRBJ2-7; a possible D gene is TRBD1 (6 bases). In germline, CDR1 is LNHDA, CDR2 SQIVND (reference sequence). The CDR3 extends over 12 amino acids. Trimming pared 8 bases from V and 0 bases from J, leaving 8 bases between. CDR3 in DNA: TGTGCCAGTCAGGACAGCTCCTACGAGCAGTACTTC. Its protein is CASQDSSYEQYF.

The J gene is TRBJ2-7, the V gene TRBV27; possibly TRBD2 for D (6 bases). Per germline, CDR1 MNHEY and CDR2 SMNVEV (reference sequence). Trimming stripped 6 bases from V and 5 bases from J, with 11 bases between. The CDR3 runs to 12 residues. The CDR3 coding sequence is TGTGCCAGCAGGGCGGGGATCAACGAGCAGTACTTC. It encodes CASRAGINEQYF.

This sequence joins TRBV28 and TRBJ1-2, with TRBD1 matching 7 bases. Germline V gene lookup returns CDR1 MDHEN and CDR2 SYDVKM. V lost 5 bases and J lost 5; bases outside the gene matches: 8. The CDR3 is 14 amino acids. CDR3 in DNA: TGTGCCAGCAGTCCCACCGGGACAGATTATGGCTACACCTTC. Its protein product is CASSPTGTDYGYTF.

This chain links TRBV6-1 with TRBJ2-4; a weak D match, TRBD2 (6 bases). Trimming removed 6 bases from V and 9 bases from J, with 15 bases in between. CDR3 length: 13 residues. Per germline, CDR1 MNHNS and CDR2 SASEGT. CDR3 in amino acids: CASSREIKAIQYF. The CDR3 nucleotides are TGTGCCAGCAGCCGGGAGATTAAGGCCATTCAGTACTTC.

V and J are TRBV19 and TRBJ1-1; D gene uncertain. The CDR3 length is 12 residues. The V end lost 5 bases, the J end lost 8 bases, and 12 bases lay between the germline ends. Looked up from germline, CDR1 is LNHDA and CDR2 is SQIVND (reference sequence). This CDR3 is CASSPGELEAFF. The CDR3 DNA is TGTGCCAGTAGTCCAGGCGAGTTGGAAGCTTTCTTT.

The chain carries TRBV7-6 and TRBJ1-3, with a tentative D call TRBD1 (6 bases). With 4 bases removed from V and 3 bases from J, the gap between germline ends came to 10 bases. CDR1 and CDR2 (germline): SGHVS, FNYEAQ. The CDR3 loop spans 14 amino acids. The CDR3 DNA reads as TGTGCCAGCAGCTCCGGACAGATTGGAAACACCATATATTTT. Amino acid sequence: CASSSGQIGNTIYF.

CDR3: CASSQDRDSLNTEAFF. CDR3 in DNA: TGCGCCAGCAGCCAAGATCGGGACAGTTTGAACACTGAAGCTTTCTTT. V usage is TRBV4-1 and J usage is TRBJ1-1; 7 bases map to TRBD1. The CDR3 extends over 16 amino acids. Per germline, CDR1 MGHRA and CDR2 YSYEKL. V dropped 0 bases and J dropped 0; count of bases not matched to a gene: 4.

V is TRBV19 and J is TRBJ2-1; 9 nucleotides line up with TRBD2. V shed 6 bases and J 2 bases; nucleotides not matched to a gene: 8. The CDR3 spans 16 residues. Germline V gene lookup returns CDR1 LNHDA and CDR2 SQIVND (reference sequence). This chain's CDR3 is CASSPYSGSPYNEQFF. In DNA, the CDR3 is TGTGCCAGTAGCCCCTATAGCGGGAGCCCCTACAATGAGCAGTTCTTC. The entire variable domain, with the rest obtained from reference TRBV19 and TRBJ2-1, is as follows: DGGITQSPKYLFRKEGQNVTLSCEQNLNHDAMYWYRQDPGQGLRLIYYSQIVNDFQKGDIAEGYSVSREKKESFPLTVTSAQKNPTAFYLCASSPYSGSPYNEQFFGPGTRLTVL.

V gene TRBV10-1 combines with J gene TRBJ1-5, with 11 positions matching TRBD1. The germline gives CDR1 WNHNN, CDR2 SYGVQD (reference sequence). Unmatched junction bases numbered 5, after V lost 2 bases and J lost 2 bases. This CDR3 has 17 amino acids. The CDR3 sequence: CASSEGTGGDGNQPQHF. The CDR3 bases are TGCGCCAGCAGTGAGGGGACAGGGGGAGATGGCAATCAGCCCCAGCATTTT.

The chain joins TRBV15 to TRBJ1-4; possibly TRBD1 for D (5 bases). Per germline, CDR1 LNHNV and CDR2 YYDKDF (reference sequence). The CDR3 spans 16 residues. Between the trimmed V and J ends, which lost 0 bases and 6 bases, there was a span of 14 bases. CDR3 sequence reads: CATSRDSQGKYEKLFF. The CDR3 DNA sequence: TGTGCCACCAGCAGAGATTCCCAGGGAAAGTATGAAAAACTGTTTTTT.

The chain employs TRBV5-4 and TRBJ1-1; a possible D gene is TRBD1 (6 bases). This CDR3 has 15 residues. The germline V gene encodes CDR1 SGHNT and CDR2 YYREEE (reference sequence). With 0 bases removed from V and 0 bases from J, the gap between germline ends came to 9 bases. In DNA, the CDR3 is TGTGCCAGCAGCTTGGTGGGGGCGTTGAACACTGAAGCTTTCTTT. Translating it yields CASSLVGALNTEAFF.

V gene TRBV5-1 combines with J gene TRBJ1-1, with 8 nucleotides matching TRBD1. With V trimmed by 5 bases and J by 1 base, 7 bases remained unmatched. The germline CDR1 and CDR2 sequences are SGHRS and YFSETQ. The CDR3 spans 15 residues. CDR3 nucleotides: TGCGCCAGCAGAGGTACAGGGGGACCGAACACTGAAGCTTTCTTT. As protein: CASRGTGGPNTEAFF.

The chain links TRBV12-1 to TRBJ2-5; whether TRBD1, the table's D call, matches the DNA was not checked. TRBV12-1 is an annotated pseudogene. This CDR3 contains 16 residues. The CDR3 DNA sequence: TGTGCCAGCAGCTTTTATACAGGGAGTAACCAAGAGACCCAGTACTTC. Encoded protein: CASSFYTGSNQETQYF.

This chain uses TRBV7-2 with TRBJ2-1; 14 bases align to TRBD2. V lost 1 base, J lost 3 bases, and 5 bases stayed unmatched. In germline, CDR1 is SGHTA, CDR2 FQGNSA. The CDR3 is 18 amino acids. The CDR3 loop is CASSLEGTSGRFYNEQFF. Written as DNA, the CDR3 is TGTGCCAGCAGCTTAGAAGGGACTAGCGGGAGATTCTACAATGAGCAGTTCTTC.

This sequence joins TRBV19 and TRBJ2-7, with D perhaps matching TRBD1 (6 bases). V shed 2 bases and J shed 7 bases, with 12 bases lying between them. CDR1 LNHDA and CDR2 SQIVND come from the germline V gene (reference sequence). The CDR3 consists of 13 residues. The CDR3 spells CASSIIGQREQYF. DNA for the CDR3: TGTGCCAGTAGTATAATAGGACAGAGGGAGCAGTACTTC. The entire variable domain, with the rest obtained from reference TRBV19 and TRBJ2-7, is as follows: DGGITQSPKYLFRKEGQNVTLSCEQNLNHDAMYWYRQDPGQGLRLIYYSQIVNDFQKGDIAEGYSVSREKKESFPLTVTSAQKNPTAFYLCASSIIGQREQYFGPGTRLTVT.

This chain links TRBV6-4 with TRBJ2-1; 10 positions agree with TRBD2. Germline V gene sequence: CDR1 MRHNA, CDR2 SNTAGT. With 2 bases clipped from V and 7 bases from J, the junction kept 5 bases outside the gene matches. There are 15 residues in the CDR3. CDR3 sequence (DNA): TGTGCCAGCAGTGACATAACTAGCGGGAAGAATGAGCAGTTCTTC. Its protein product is CASSDITSGKNEQFF.

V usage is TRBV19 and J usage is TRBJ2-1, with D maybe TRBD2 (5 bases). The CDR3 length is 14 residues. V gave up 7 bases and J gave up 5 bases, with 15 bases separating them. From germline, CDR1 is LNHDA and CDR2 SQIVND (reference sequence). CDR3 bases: TGTGCCAGTAATATGGGAGCAGGAAACAATGAGCAGTTCTTC. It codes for CASNMGAGNNEQFF.

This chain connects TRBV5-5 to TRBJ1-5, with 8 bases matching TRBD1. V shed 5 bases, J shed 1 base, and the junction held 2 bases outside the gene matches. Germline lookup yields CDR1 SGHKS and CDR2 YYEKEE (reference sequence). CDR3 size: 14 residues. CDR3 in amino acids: CASRTGVSNQPQHF. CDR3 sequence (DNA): TGTGCCAGCAGGACAGGGGTGAGCAATCAGCCCCAGCATTTT.

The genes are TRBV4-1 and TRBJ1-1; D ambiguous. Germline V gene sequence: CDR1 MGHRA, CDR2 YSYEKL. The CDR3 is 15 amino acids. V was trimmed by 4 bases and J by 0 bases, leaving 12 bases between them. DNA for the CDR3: TGCGCCAGCAGCCTCCAGAAGTTGGTGAACACTGAAGCTTTCTTT. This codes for CASSLQKLVNTEAFF.

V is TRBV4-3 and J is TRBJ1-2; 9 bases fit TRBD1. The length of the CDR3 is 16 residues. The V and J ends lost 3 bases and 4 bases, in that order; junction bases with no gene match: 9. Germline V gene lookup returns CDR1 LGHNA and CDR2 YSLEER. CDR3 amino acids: CASSQGQGMSLYGYTF. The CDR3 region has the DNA TGCGCCAGCAGCCAGGGACAGGGTATGTCGCTCTATGGCTACACCTTC.

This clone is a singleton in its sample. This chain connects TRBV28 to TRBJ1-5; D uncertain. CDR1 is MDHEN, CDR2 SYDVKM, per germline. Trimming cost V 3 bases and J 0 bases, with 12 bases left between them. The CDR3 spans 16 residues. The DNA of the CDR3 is TGTGCCAGCAGTTTTTCCCGGGAATATAGCAATCAGCCCCAGCATTTT. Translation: CASSFSREYSNQPQHF.

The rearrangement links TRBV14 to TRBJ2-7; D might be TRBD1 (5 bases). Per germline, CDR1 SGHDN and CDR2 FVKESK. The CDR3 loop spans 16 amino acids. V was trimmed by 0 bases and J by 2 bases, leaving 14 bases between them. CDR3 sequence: CASSQDGQGVPYEQYF. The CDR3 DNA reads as TGTGCCAGCAGCCAAGACGGGCAGGGTGTTCCCTACGAGCAGTACTTC.

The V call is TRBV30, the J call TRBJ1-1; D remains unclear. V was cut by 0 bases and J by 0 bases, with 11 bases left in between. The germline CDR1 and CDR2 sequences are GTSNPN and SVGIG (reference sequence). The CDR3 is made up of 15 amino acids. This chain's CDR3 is CAWSVEGPMNTEAFF. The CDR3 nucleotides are TGTGCCTGGAGTGTCGAGGGCCCAATGAACACTGAAGCTTTCTTT.

The CDR3 sequence: CASREKRSDKRAEAFF. For the CDR3, the DNA is TGTGCCAGCAGGGAGAAAAGGTCAGATAAGCGAGCTGAAGCTTTCTTT. The chain has TRBV27 and TRBJ1-1, with no clear D. This CDR3 contains 16 residues. In germline, CDR1 is MNHEY, CDR2 SMNVEV (reference sequence). Trimming took off 6 bases at V and 6 bases at J, with 23 bases between the two ends.